This T cell receptor (beta chain) derives from a study of radiation and T cells in renal cell carcinoma. The CDR3 runs to 17 residues. Germline V gene lookup returns CDR1 KGHSH and CDR2 LQKENI. V gave up 3 bases and J gave up 3 bases; unmatched junction bases: 8. Indicated time point: blood 4 weeks post-SBRT, at nephrectomy. The sample's treatment: 15 Gy SBRT to primary tumor, nephrectomy 4 weeks later. TCRdb's table, derived via immunoSEQ multiplex PCR, lists solely in-frame clones and lacks some. Of roughly 160,000 clones in the sample, approximately 90% are singletons; the top ten hold about 10%. The sequence was collected from a woman aged 50 to 60 with renal cell carcinoma. The starting material was blood, obtained from a patient whose treatment included radiotherapy and nephrectomy. This chain links TRBV18 with TRBJ2-5, with TRBD2 matching 12 bases. CDR3 nucleotides: TGTGCCAGCTCACCTTTTAGACTAGCGGGGGCTGAAGAGACCCAGTACTTC. It is translated as CASSPFRLAGAEETQYF.